Detailed here is one T cell receptor beta chain. Its target is not known. Using immunoSEQ multiplex PCR, the repertoire was profiled, and TCRdb retains in-frame clones only, with some absent. The table lists 2 million to 3 million clones, more than 80% of them singletons, with over 0.12% in the top ten. The source of the sample is a study of shared clonotypes between healthy human individuals. Study conclusions and caveats: Clonotypes shared by all four donors outscored non-shared clonotypes in generation probability.

CDR1 MNHEY and CDR2 SMNVEV come from the germline V gene (reference sequence). V was clipped by 2 bases and J by 1 base, with 8 bases between them. CDR3 length: 14 amino acids. This chain uses TRBV27 with TRBJ1-2; tentatively, D is TRBD1 (6 bases). The specimen sequenced was naive CD4+ T cells sorted from blood. Subset specified: CD45RA+ positively selected. The sequence derives from a young man in good health. The CDR3 protein is CASSLKGDNYGYTF. In DNA form, the CDR3 reads TGTGCCAGCAGTTTAAAGGGGGATAACTATGGCTACACCTTC.